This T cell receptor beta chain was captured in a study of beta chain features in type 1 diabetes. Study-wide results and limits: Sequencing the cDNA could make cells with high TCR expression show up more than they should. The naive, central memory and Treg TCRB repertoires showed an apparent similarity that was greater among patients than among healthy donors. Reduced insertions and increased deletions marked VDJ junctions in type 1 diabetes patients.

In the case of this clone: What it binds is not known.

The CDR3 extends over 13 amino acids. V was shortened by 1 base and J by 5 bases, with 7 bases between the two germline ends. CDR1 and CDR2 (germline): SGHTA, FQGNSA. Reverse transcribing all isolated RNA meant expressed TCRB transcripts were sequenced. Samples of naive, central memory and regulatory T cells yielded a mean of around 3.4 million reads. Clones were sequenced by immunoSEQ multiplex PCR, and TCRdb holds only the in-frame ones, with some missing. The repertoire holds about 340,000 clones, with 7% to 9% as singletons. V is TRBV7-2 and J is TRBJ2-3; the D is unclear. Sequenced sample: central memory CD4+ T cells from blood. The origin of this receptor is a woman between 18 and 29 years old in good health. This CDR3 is CASSLGKGDTQYF. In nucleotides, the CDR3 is TGTGCCAGCAGCTTAGGGAAGGGAGATACGCAGTATTTT. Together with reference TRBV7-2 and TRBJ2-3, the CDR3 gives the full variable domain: GAGVSQSPSNKVTEKGKDVELRCDPISGHTALYWYRQSLGQGLEFLIYFQGNSAPDKSGLPSDRFSAERTGGSVSTLTIQRTQQEDSAVYLCASSLGKGDTQYFGPGTRLTVL.